A single sample gave rise to the 30 T cell receptor beta chains below, sequenced in a study of blood T cell repertoires in COVID-19. TCRdb keeps only in-frame clones here, not all; method: immunoSEQ multiplex PCR. This table holds about 69,000 clones, about nine tenths found once. The source material was peripheral blood. The source is a woman in her late teens or twenties with acute or convalescent COVID-19.

This CDR3 reads CAWSSGAGEYDGYTF. The CDR3 DNA is TGTGCCTGGAGTAGTGGGGCAGGGGAATATGATGGCTACACCTTC. The chain employs TRBV30 and TRBJ1-2; weak D call: TRBD1 (6 bases). Trimming stripped 2 bases from V and 6 bases from J, with 19 bases between. CDR1 is GTSNPN and CDR2 is SVGIG in the germline V gene (reference sequence). The CDR3 is 15 amino acids.

The chain carries TRBV28 and TRBJ1-1, with D tentatively TRBD1 (6 bases). This CDR3 comprises 13 residues. The V gene lost 5 bases and the J gene lost 11 bases, with 18 bases spanning the gap. Germline-derived CDR1 and CDR2 are MDHEN and SYDVKM. In DNA form, the CDR3 reads TGTGCCAGCAGTCTACACAGGGTAACGGAGGCTTTCTTT. This codes for CASSLHRVTEAFF.

The rearrangement links TRBV28 to TRBJ1-4; a weak D match, TRBD1 (5 bases). Trimming took 5 bases from V and 1 from J, leaving 17 bases between them. The CDR3 has 17 residues. The germline CDR1 and CDR2 sequences are MDHEN and SYDVKM. This CDR3 reads CASSGIPGERTNEKLFF. The CDR3 DNA sequence: TGTGCCAGCAGTGGGATTCCGGGGGAGAGAACTAATGAAAAACTGTTTTTT.

CDR3 bases: TGTGCCAGCAGCTTAGCCGGGAACACTGAAGCTTTCTTT. It specifies CASSLAGNTEAFF. The V call is TRBV13, the J call TRBJ1-1; no clear D gene. The CDR3 consists of 13 residues. The germline CDR1 and CDR2 sequences are PRHDT and FYEKMQ (reference sequence). V dropped 1 base and J dropped 1 base, with 4 bases sitting between them.

The J gene is TRBJ1-6, the V gene TRBV2; 9 bases fit TRBD1. Germline V lookup: CDR1 SNHLY, CDR2 FYNNEI. The CDR3 runs to 16 residues. V gave up 3 bases and J gave up 7 bases; unmatched junction bases: 7. CDR3 region: CASSEPTGGWNSPLHF. In nucleotides, the CDR3 is TGTGCCAGCAGTGAGCCGACAGGGGGTTGGAATTCACCCCTCCACTTT.

The genes are TRBV7-2 and TRBJ1-5; D gene unclear. The CDR3 contains 13 residues. Germline V gene lookup returns CDR1 SGHTA and CDR2 FQGNSA. Trimming took off 1 base at V and 5 bases at J, with 6 bases between the two ends. The CDR3 sequence is CASSLVPDQPQHF. The DNA of the CDR3 is TGTGCCAGCAGCTTAGTTCCGGATCAGCCCCAGCATTTT.

Here the CDR3 DNA reads TGTGCCAGCAGTTTATTCGGGGGCAATCAGCCCCAGCATTTT. It codes for CASSLFGGNQPQHF. The chain combines TRBV28 with TRBJ1-5; D is uncertain. This CDR3 has 14 amino acids. Germline V gene data show CDR1 as MDHEN and CDR2 as SYDVKM. Trimming pared 1 base from V and 2 bases from J, leaving 6 bases between.

Comments on this clone: The germline gene is not matched at one end of the junction; a read error may be the cause. This rearrangement joins TRBV14 to TRBJ1-1; 9 bases align to TRBD1. CDR3 length equals 13 residues. Germline V gene data show CDR1 as SGHDN and CDR2 as FVKESK. CDR3 region: CASSQLGQGPLLF. In DNA form, the CDR3 reads TGTGCCAGCAGCCAACTTGGACAGGGGCCGCTTCTCTTT.

The chain links TRBV29-1 to TRBJ2-1; the D gene could be TRBD1 or TRBD2 (7 bases each). The CDR3 has 11 amino acids. V lost 7 bases and J lost 5, with 9 bases in between. Germline CDR1 is SQVTM and CDR2 is ANQGSEA. The CDR3 loop is CSAGGDNEQFF. In DNA, the CDR3 is TGCAGCGCAGGGGGGGACAATGAGCAGTTCTTC.

The V gene is TRBV7-8, the J gene TRBJ1-2, with TRBD1 matching 12 bases. The ends lost 5 bases at V and 1 base at J; junction bases unmatched: 17. Germline lookup yields CDR1 SGHVS and CDR2 FQNEAQ. The CDR3 is made up of 20 amino acids. CDR3 residues: CASSPRPGQGARKVNYGYTF. As DNA, the CDR3 is TGTGCCAGCAGCCCCCGACCGGGACAGGGGGCAAGGAAGGTTAACTATGGCTACACCTTC.

This rearrangement joins TRBV3-1 (or the pseudogene TRBV3-2) to TRBJ1-1; D ambiguous. The CDR3 has 15 amino acids. The V and J ends lost 0 bases and 4 bases respectively, with 12 bases between them. CDR1 and CDR2 from the germline V gene are LGHDT and YNNKEL (reference sequence). This CDR3 is CASSQDPSEGTEAFF. In DNA form, the CDR3 reads TGTGCCAGCAGCCAAGATCCCTCGGAGGGCACTGAAGCTTTCTTT.

The table lists this clone with a count of one. The chain's CDR3 is CASSGGGPRSEQYF. The CDR3 DNA reads TGTGCCAGCTCGGGGGGAGGGCCACGAAGTGAGCAGTACTTC. The chain carries TRBV27 and TRBJ2-7; 7 bases map to TRBD2. With 8 bases clipped from V and 7 bases from J, the junction kept 14 bases outside the gene matches. The CDR3 extends over 14 amino acids. The germline gives CDR1 MNHEY, CDR2 SMNVEV (reference sequence).

The V and J genes are TRBV25-1 and TRBJ1-3, with TRBD1 identical over 8 bases. CDR3 length: 14 residues. CDR1 is MGHDK and CDR2 is SYGVNS in the germline V gene. Trimming removed 4 bases from V and 4 bases from J; junction bases left unmatched: 3. The CDR3 here is CASSGTGRGNTIYF. In DNA, the CDR3 is TGTGCCAGCAGTGGGACAGGGAGAGGAAACACCATATATTTT.

This chain joins TRBV9 and TRBJ2-2, with a tentative D call TRBD2 (5 bases). This CDR3 spans 16 amino acids. With 0 bases removed from V and 4 bases from J, the gap between germline ends came to 13 bases. CDR1 is SGDLS, CDR2 YYNGEE, per germline. CDR3 region: CASSVVGGSGTGELFF. The CDR3, as DNA: TGTGCCAGCAGCGTAGTAGGAGGAAGCGGCACCGGGGAGCTGTTTTTT. The full variable domain, completed using reference TRBV9 and TRBJ2-2, is DSGVTQTPKHLITATGQRVTLRCSPRSGDLSVYWYQQSLDQGLQFLIQYYNGEERAKGNILERFSAQQFPDLHSELNLSSLELGDSALYFCASSVVGGSGTGELFFGEGSRLTVL.

The rearrangement links TRBV9 to TRBJ2-7, with D tentatively TRBD2 (6 bases). From germline, CDR1 is SGDLS and CDR2 YYNGEE. The CDR3 loop spans 16 amino acids. Trimming took 4 bases from V and 3 from J, leaving 20 bases between them. The CDR3 DNA sequence: TGTGCCAGCAGCCCGCGCCCAACCTCGGAGGGCTACGAGCAGTACTTC. It yields the protein CASSPRPTSEGYEQYF. The full variable domain, rest sourced from reference TRBV9 and TRBJ2-7, is DSGVTQTPKHLITATGQRVTLRCSPRSGDLSVYWYQQSLDQGLQFLIQYYNGEERAKGNILERFSAQQFPDLHSELNLSSLELGDSALYFCASSPRPTSEGYEQYFGPGTRLTVT.

A word on this clone: At one end the junction does not follow the germline gene, possibly because of a read error. The CDR3 is CASSPERTVPNSGYTF. The CDR3 coding sequence is TGTGCCAGTAGTCCGGAAAGGACAGTCCCCAACTCTGGCTACACCTTC. The J gene is TRBJ1-2, the V gene TRBV19; D is possibly TRBD1 (6 bases). The CDR3 totals 16 residues. Germline CDR1 is LNHDA and CDR2 is SQIVND (reference sequence).

CDR3 amino acids: CAISVGLAGPEEQYF. The CDR3, as DNA: TGTGCCATCAGTGTTGGCCTAGCGGGGCCTGAAGAGCAGTACTTC. This rearrangement joins TRBV10-3 to TRBJ2-7; 9 nucleotides agree with TRBD2. Germline V gene data show CDR1 as ENHRY and CDR2 as SYGVKD. Trimming removed 4 bases from V and 7 bases from J; junction bases left unmatched: 11. CDR3 length: 15 amino acids.

The chain recombines TRBV20-1 with TRBJ1-4, with a tentative D call TRBD1 (6 bases). Germline assignment: CDR1 DFQATT and CDR2 SNEGSKA (reference sequence). V lost 3 bases and J 5 bases, leaving 10 bases between the germline ends. The CDR3 has 13 amino acids. CDR3 residues: CSASGQHNEKLFF. For the CDR3, the DNA is TGCAGTGCTAGTGGACAGCACAATGAAAAACTGTTTTTT.

The chain has TRBV6-1 and TRBJ2-1; D possibly corresponds to TRBD2 (6 bases). The germline V and J ends were trimmed by 2 bases and 7 bases, with 24 bases remaining between them. Germline-derived CDR1 and CDR2 are MNHNS and SASEGT. The CDR3 loop spans 18 amino acids. The CDR3 spells CASSESTLRGTRRNEQFF. CDR3 bases: TGTGCCAGCAGTGAATCCACACTTCGGGGGACGCGTCGAAATGAGCAGTTCTTC.

The chain links TRBV24-1 to TRBJ2-3, with TRBD2 as a possible D gene (5 bases). Trimming stripped 4 bases from V and 0 bases from J, with 13 bases between. The CDR3 is made up of 16 amino acids. Looked up from germline, CDR1 is KGHDR and CDR2 is SFDVKD. The CDR3 reads CATSDPRATSTDTQYF. CDR3 DNA: TGTGCCACCAGTGACCCGCGGGCAACTAGCACAGATACGCAGTATTTT.

The table lists this clone with a count of one. CDR3 sequence: CASSQVGDGGHGYTF. The CDR3 DNA is TGTGCCAGCAGCCAAGTGGGGGACGGAGGGCATGGCTACACCTTC. The chain has TRBV3-1 (or the pseudogene TRBV3-2) and TRBJ1-2; TRBD1 might be the D (5 bases). Trimming took 1 base from V and 6 from J, leaving 15 bases between them. Germline V gene sequence: CDR1 LGHDT, CDR2 YNNKEL (reference sequence). This CDR3 contains 15 residues.

The gene calls are TRBV5-1 and TRBJ1-3; TRBD1 might be the D (6 bases). The CDR3 runs 16 residues. Trimming took 4 bases from V and 0 from J, leaving 14 bases between them. Germline-derived CDR1 and CDR2 are SGHRS and YFSETQ. In DNA form, the CDR3 reads TGCGCCAGCAGCCCGAGGACAGCGACCTCTGGAAACACCATATATTTT. It is translated as CASSPRTATSGNTIYF. Together with reference TRBV5-1 and TRBJ1-3, the CDR3 gives the full variable domain: KAGVTQTPRYLIKTRGQQVTLSCSPISGHRSVSWYQQTPGQGLQFLFEYFSETQRNKGNFPGRFSGRQFSNSRSEMNVSTLELGDSALYLCASSPRTATSGNTIYFGEGSWLTVV.

DNA of the CDR3: TGCGCCAGCAGCCCGGGACTAGCGGGGGCCAATGAGCAGTTCTTC. This encodes CASSPGLAGANEQFF. The rearrangement uses TRBV5-1 and TRBJ2-1; TRBD2 matches 14 bases. Germline loops: CDR1 SGHRS, CDR2 YFSETQ. The CDR3 consists of 15 residues. J gave up 6 bases and V 4 bases, and 3 bases lay outside the gene matches. Full variable domain (missing parts from reference TRBV5-1 and TRBJ2-1): KAGVTQTPRYLIKTRGQQVTLSCSPISGHRSVSWYQQTPGQGLQFLFEYFSETQRNKGNFPGRFSGRQFSNSRSEMNVSTLELGDSALYLCASSPGLAGANEQFFGPGTRLTVL.

This clone appeared a single time. The rearrangement links TRBV19 to TRBJ1-5; a weak D match, TRBD1 (5 bases). CDR3 length: 14 residues. Germline-derived CDR1 and CDR2 are LNHDA and SQIVND (reference sequence). V was trimmed by 3 bases and J by 1 base, leaving 7 bases between them. CDR3: CASSMQGSNQPQHF. The CDR3 DNA is TGTGCCAGTAGTATGCAGGGAAGCAATCAGCCCCAGCATTTT.

The chain joins TRBV28 to TRBJ1-1; a weak D match, TRBD1 (6 bases). Germline CDR1 MDHEN, CDR2 SYDVKM. The CDR3 runs 13 residues. Deletions cut 6 bases from V and 3 bases from J, with 11 bases between. CDR3 nucleotide sequence: TGTGCCAGCAGCCCCACAGGGCACACTGAAGCTTTCTTT. It is translated as CASSPTGHTEAFF.

This clone has a single count. Here the CDR3 reads CASSESSGRLGEQFF. DNA for the CDR3: TGCGCCAGCAGTGAGTCTAGCGGGAGGTTGGGTGAGCAGTTCTTC. This sequence joins TRBV10-1 and TRBJ2-1; 10 bases agree with TRBD2. The CDR3 contains 15 residues. Looked up from germline, CDR1 is WNHNN and CDR2 is SYGVQD (reference sequence). V dropped 0 bases and J dropped 9; count of bases not matched to a gene: 5.

The rearrangement links TRBV13 to TRBJ1-1; possibly TRBD1 for D (5 bases). Trimming left V 5 bases short and J 3 bases short, with 10 bases between. This CDR3 comprises 13 residues. CDR1 PRHDT and CDR2 FYEKMQ come from the germline V gene (reference sequence). CDR3 coding DNA: TGTGCCAGCAGCCTAACAGGCGACACTGAAGCTTTCTTT. Protein product: CASSLTGDTEAFF.

This clone was seen a few times. This chain connects TRBV2 to TRBJ2-3; 7 bases agree with TRBD2. The CDR3 loop spans 14 amino acids. J lost 2 bases, V lost 7 bases, and 6 bases had no gene match. Germline CDR1 SNHLY, CDR2 FYNNEI. The CDR3 loop reads CASNREGPTDTQYF. CDR3 nucleotides: TGTGCCAGCAATAGGGAGGGCCCCACAGATACGCAGTATTTT.

Only one count was recorded for this clone. The V gene is TRBV6-6, the J gene TRBJ2-3; 11 nucleotides align to TRBD1. With 4 bases clipped from V and 3 bases from J, the junction kept 3 bases outside the gene matches. Germline-derived CDR1 and CDR2 are MNHNY and SVGAGI (reference sequence). This CDR3 spans 15 amino acids. CDR3 sequence: CASSWTGGETDTQYF. The DNA for the CDR3 is TGTGCCAGCAGTTGGACAGGGGGCGAGACAGATACGCAGTATTTT.

This CDR3 reads CATSRRDRGFADTQYF. The CDR3 bases are TGTGCCACCAGCAGAAGAGACAGGGGTTTCGCAGATACGCAGTATTTT. The rearrangement links TRBV15 to TRBJ2-3, with TRBD1 identical over 8 bases. Germline assignment: CDR1 LNHNV and CDR2 YYDKDF (reference sequence). The CDR3 length is 16 residues. The J segment lost 4 bases and the V segment lost 2 bases, leaving 8 bases of the junction unmatched.